Each of the 32 T cell receptor beta chains below was sequenced from the same sample in a study of OX40 agonist ivuxolimab in advanced cancers. Assay used: immunoSEQ multiplex PCR; TCRdb lists only in-frame clones, some missing. The table shows fewer than 85,000 clones, with about 85% occurring only once. This material consisted of CD4+ or CD8+ T cells sorted from blood, taken in a trial of the OX40 agonist ivuxolimab. The receptors were gathered from an adult with an advanced solid tumor such as melanoma, head and neck, liver or kidney cancer.

The rearrangement links TRBV5-6 to TRBJ2-3; TRBD1 aligns across 9 bases. This CDR3 is 15 amino acids long. V lost 2 bases, J lost 4 bases, and 5 bases stayed unmatched. Germline CDR1 reads SGHDT; CDR2 reads YYEEEE. CDR3 bases: TGTGCCAGCAGCTTAGGGACAGGGAGGGCAGATACGCAGTATTTT. This gives the protein CASSLGTGRADTQYF.

This sequence joins TRBV19 and TRBJ2-3, with 10 bases matching TRBD2. This CDR3 is 15 amino acids long. V lost 5 bases to trimming and J lost 3 bases; unmatched junction nucleotides: 5. From germline, CDR1 is LNHDA and CDR2 SQIVND (reference sequence). The DNA for the CDR3 is TGTGCCAGTAGTTCCCAGCGGGAGGGTACAGATACGCAGTATTTT. This gives the protein CASSSQREGTDTQYF.

The V gene is TRBV6-4, the J gene TRBJ2-7, with D maybe TRBD2 (5 bases). The V gene's germline CDR1 is MRHNA and CDR2 SNTAGT. With 2 bases removed from V and 2 bases from J, the gap between germline ends came to 13 bases. The CDR3 has 15 amino acids. CDR3 sequence reads: CASSDPRASPYEQYF. The CDR3, as DNA: TGTGCCAGCAGTGACCCCCGAGCTAGCCCCTACGAGCAGTACTTC.

This clone was seen once. V and J are TRBV5-1 and TRBJ2-7, with D maybe TRBD1 (6 bases). Trimming cost V 0 bases and J 2 bases, with 12 bases left between them. The CDR3 has 15 residues. Per the germline V gene, CDR1 is SGHRS and CDR2 is YFSETQ. CDR3 nucleotides: TGCGCCAGCAGCTTGGAGGTAGGGGGTGCCTACGAGCAGTACTTC. The encoded protein is CASSLEVGGAYEQYF.

This rearrangement joins TRBV30 to TRBJ1-5; no firm D call. V lost 1 base, J lost 3 bases, and 7 bases lay in between. This CDR3 comprises 13 residues. CDR1 GTSNPN and CDR2 SVGIG come from the germline V gene (reference sequence). In DNA form, the CDR3 reads TGTGCCTGGAGTGCGGCGTTCAATCAGCCCCAGCATTTT. This codes for CAWSAAFNQPQHF.

The chain combines TRBV11-3 with TRBJ2-7; 9 nucleotides align to TRBD1. V dropped 1 base and J dropped 3; count of bases not matched to a gene: 4. CDR1 is SGHNT and CDR2 is YENEEA in the germline V gene. The CDR3 has 15 amino acids. CDR3 in amino acids: CASSLGGQGLYEQYF. CDR3 in DNA: TGTGCCAGCAGCTTAGGGGGACAGGGCCTCTACGAGCAGTACTTC.

The chain has TRBV10-2 and TRBJ1-1; D is ambiguous. Per germline, CDR1 WSHSY and CDR2 SAAADI. The CDR3 spans 13 residues. V was pared by 10 bases and J by 1 base, with 13 bases between. Here the CDR3 DNA reads TGCGCCATTTCGACCCACTGGAACACTGAAGCTTTCTTT. It yields the protein CAISTHWNTEAFF.

The chain links TRBV5-1 to TRBJ2-5; 11 nucleotides match TRBD2. This CDR3 is 17 amino acids long. CDR1 and CDR2 (germline): SGHRS, YFSETQ. V lost 0 bases to trimming and J lost 1 base; unmatched junction nucleotides: 5. This chain's CDR3 is CASSLGLAGGPQETQYF. CDR3 DNA sequence: TGCGCCAGCAGCTTGGGGCTAGCGGGAGGCCCCCAAGAGACCCAGTACTTC.

This chain uses TRBV7-2 with TRBJ2-7; D is ambiguous. V was pared by 5 bases and J by 3 bases, with 5 bases between. This CDR3 region has 11 residues. In germline, CDR1 is SGHTA, CDR2 FQGNSA. The CDR3 DNA reads TGTGCCAGCAGCGCTAGCTACGAGCAGTACTTC. This encodes CASSASYEQYF. The full variable domain, with the rest looked up from reference TRBV7-2 and TRBJ2-7, is GAGVSQSPSNKVTEKGKDVELRCDPISGHTALYWYRQSLGQGLEFLIYFQGNSAPDKSGLPSDRFSAERTGGSVSTLTIQRTQQEDSAVYLCASSASYEQYFGPGTRLTVT.

V and J are TRBV5-1 and TRBJ2-7; TRBD2 aligns across 8 bases. The CDR3 extends over 14 amino acids. From germline, CDR1 is SGHRS and CDR2 YFSETQ. The junction had 5 bases not matched to a gene; V was cut back by 4 bases and J by 2 bases. For the CDR3, the DNA is TGCGCCAGCAGCAGGCGGGGGGTCACCTACGAGCAGTACTTC. It encodes CASSRRGVTYEQYF.

There are a few counts of this clone. The V and J genes are TRBV5-1 and TRBJ1-6; D perhaps matches TRBD1 (6 bases). CDR1 is SGHRS, CDR2 YFSETQ, per germline. CDR3 size: 13 residues. Trimming pared 2 bases from V and 13 bases from J, leaving 13 bases between. The CDR3, as DNA: TGCGCCAGCAGCTTAGAACGACAGGCCCCCCTCCACTTT. It translates to CASSLERQAPLHF.

The CDR3 DNA follows: TGTGCCAGCAGCAGGCAGGGGGCGCAATATTTGGATACGCAGTATTTT. Protein product: CASSRQGAQYLDTQYF. V and J are TRBV5-6 and TRBJ2-3, with TRBD1 identical over 8 bases. Losses at the gene ends were 4 bases for V and 6 bases for J; bases not matched to a gene: 13. The CDR3 has 16 residues. The germline V gene encodes CDR1 SGHDT and CDR2 YYEEEE.

This chain joins TRBV30 and TRBJ2-2; D uncertain. V was clipped by 4 bases and J by 4 bases, with 4 bases between them. The CDR3 has 11 amino acids. The V gene's germline CDR1 is GTSNPN and CDR2 SVGIG (reference sequence). The CDR3 DNA is TGTGCCTGGAAAGTCACCGGGGAGCTGTTTTTT. Translating gives CAWKVTGELFF.

This chain uses TRBV10-3 with TRBJ1-1; D is uncertain. The ends were cut back, 2 bases at V and 0 bases at J, with 1 base in the middle. The CDR3 length is 12 residues. The germline gives CDR1 ENHRY, CDR2 SYGVKD. DNA of the CDR3: TGTGCCATCAGTGAGCTGAACACTGAAGCTTTCTTT. As protein: CAISELNTEAFF.

The V gene is TRBV29-1, the J gene TRBJ2-4; the D is unclear. V lost 8 bases to trimming and J lost 0 bases, with 14 bases between them. Per the germline V gene, CDR1 is SQVTM and CDR2 is ANQGSEA. The CDR3 spans 14 residues. DNA of the CDR3: TGCAGCATGATAGGCGGCCTAGCCAAAAACATTCAGTACTTC. It translates to CSMIGGLAKNIQYF. Complete variable domain (other parts from reference TRBV29-1 and TRBJ2-4): SAVISQKPSRDICQRGTSLTIQCQVDSQVTMMFWYRQQPGQSLTLIATANQGSEATYESGFVIDKFPISRPNLTFSTLTVSNMSPEDSSIYLCSMIGGLAKNIQYFGAGTRLSVL.

The chain employs TRBV30 and TRBJ2-4; D is possibly TRBD1 (7 bases). This CDR3 comprises 15 residues. Trimming pared 4 bases from V and 0 bases from J, leaving 13 bases between. The germline V gene has CDR1 GTSNPN and CDR2 SVGIG (reference sequence). CDR3 residues: CAWTSGGLAKNIQYF. Written as DNA, the CDR3 is TGTGCCTGGACCTCAGGGGGACTAGCCAAAAACATTCAGTACTTC.

This clone showed up just once. The V and J genes are TRBV14 and TRBJ2-7; D gene unclear. Germline V gives CDR1 SGHDN, CDR2 FVKESK. Between the trimmed V and J ends, which lost 3 bases and 9 bases, there was a span of 9 bases. This CDR3 is built from 11 residues. CDR3 residues: CASSQGTGQYF. As DNA, the CDR3 is TGTGCCAGCAGCCAGGGCACGGGGCAGTACTTC.

A remark on this clone: Other DNA sequences in this sample translate to the same CDR3. The gene calls are TRBV6-1 and TRBJ2-1, with 11 bases lining up with TRBD1. The CDR3 has 15 residues. J lost 5 bases, V lost 8 bases, and 8 bases had no gene match. Germline CDR1 is MNHNS and CDR2 is SASEGT. CDR3: CASDLGQGANNEQFF. CDR3 DNA: TGTGCCAGCGACCTAGGACAGGGGGCTAACAATGAGCAGTTCTTC.

The V gene is TRBV7-2, the J gene TRBJ1-2; TRBD1 matches 9 bases. Germline-derived CDR1 and CDR2 are SGHTA and FQGNSA. The CDR3 runs to 14 residues. After removal of 5 bases from V and 2 bases from J, the junction contained 3 bases not matched to a gene. CDR3 loop: CASSPGQGNYGYTF. CDR3 sequence (DNA): TGTGCCAGCAGCCCCGGACAGGGGAACTATGGCTACACCTTC.

J is TRBJ1-5 and V is TRBV2; no reliable D call. Germline-derived CDR1 and CDR2 are SNHLY and FYNNEI. V lost 6 bases, J lost 2 bases, and 11 bases lay in between. This CDR3 has 14 residues. CDR3 bases: TGTGCCAGCAGCCTATCTTCGGGCAATCAGCCCCAGCATTTT. Encoded protein: CASSLSSGNQPQHF.

This clone has just a few counts. The rearrangement uses TRBV30 and TRBJ1-4; D is unresolved. Trimming left V 2 bases short and J 8 bases short, with 6 bases between. Germline CDR1 is GTSNPN and CDR2 is SVGIG (reference sequence). The CDR3 is made up of 11 amino acids. This CDR3 is CAWSLGEKLFF. The DNA for the CDR3 is TGTGCCTGGAGTTTAGGGGAAAAACTGTTTTTT.

The gene calls are TRBV7-9 and TRBJ2-3; no definite D call. V lost 7 bases and J 6 bases, leaving 8 bases between the germline ends. There are 11 residues in the CDR3. Germline V gene sequence: CDR1 SEHNR, CDR2 FQNEAQ (reference sequence). The CDR3 loop is CASTNSDTQYF. As DNA, the CDR3 is TGTGCCAGCACTAACTCGGATACGCAGTATTTT.

This chain uses TRBV4-3 with TRBJ2-3; D gene ambiguous. With 3 bases removed from V and 0 bases from J, the gap between germline ends came to 10 bases. The length of the CDR3 is 15 residues. Per the germline V gene, CDR1 is LGHNA and CDR2 is YSLEER. CDR3 nucleotide sequence: TGCGCCAGCAGCCAGCAGCCGACTAGCACAGATACGCAGTATTTT. Translation: CASSQQPTSTDTQYF.

This chain joins TRBV21-1 and TRBJ2-5; no DNA check was done on the table's D call, TRBD2. The J call could be wrong; TRBJ2-7 is a better fit for the DNA end. TRBV21-1 corresponds to a pseudogene. CDR3 length: 15 residues. CDR3 sequence: CASSLFSGRSYEQYF. The CDR3 bases are TGTGCCAGCAGCCTTTTCTCCGGGAGGTCCTACGAGCAGTACTTC.

The J gene is TRBJ1-6, the V gene TRBV5-6; D is perhaps TRBD1 (6 bases). Trimming cost V 3 bases and J 4 bases, with 11 bases left between them. Germline CDR1 and CDR2: SGHDT and YYEEEE. The CDR3 is made up of 15 amino acids. The CDR3 nucleotides are TGTGCCAGCAGCTCGGACAGTCCTTATAATTCACCCCTCCACTTT. As protein: CASSSDSPYNSPLHF.

The chain uses TRBV2 and TRBJ2-5; 7 nucleotides agree with TRBD2. V trimming: 10 bases; J trimming: 1 base; junction bases outside the gene matches: 9. Germline CDR1 and CDR2: SNHLY and FYNNEI. This CDR3 comprises 14 residues. The CDR3 DNA reads as TGTGCCACTCTGACTAGCCCCCTCCAAGAGACCCAGTACTTC. It yields the protein CATLTSPLQETQYF.

The rearrangement links TRBV6-1 to TRBJ2-7; TRBD1 matches 8 bases. Looked up from germline, CDR1 is MNHNS and CDR2 is SASEGT. CDR3 length: 14 amino acids. V shed 6 bases and J 2 bases; nucleotides not matched to a gene: 6. CDR3 in DNA: TGTGCCAGCAGAGCAACAGGGGGGACCTACGAGCAGTACTTC. Translated, it gives CASRATGGTYEQYF.

The chain joins TRBV27 to TRBJ2-3; tentatively, D is TRBD1 (5 bases). The CDR3 is 13 amino acids. V was cut by 6 bases and J by 4 bases, with 11 bases left in between. Germline-derived CDR1 and CDR2 are MNHEY and SMNVEV (reference sequence). CDR3 sequence (DNA): TGTGCCAGCAGCCGCGACAGCCCAGATACGCAGTATTTT. It yields the protein CASSRDSPDTQYF.

This rearrangement joins TRBV28 to TRBJ1-1, with D hard to call. From germline, CDR1 is MDHEN and CDR2 SYDVKM. The CDR3 runs to 14 residues. V shed 3 bases and J shed 1 base, with 9 bases lying between them. The DNA for the CDR3 is TGTGCCAGCAGTTTTAAAACAGAGAACACTGAAGCTTTCTTT. Its protein is CASSFKTENTEAFF.

V gene TRBV5-1 combines with J gene TRBJ2-1; TRBD1 might be the D (6 bases). The CDR3 totals 17 residues. Trimming left V 0 bases short and J 0 bases short, with 13 bases between. Germline V gene data show CDR1 as SGHRS and CDR2 as YFSETQ. CDR3 loop: CASSLAPLDSSYNEQFF. The CDR3 DNA reads TGCGCCAGCAGCTTGGCCCCGTTGGACAGCTCCTACAATGAGCAGTTCTTC.

The chain carries TRBV4-2 and TRBJ1-4, with D uncertain. V was pared by 0 bases and J by 8 bases, with 13 bases between. Germline V gives CDR1 LGHNA, CDR2 YNFKEQ. The CDR3 length is 15 residues. In DNA form, the CDR3 reads TGTGCCAGCAGCCAAGATGGGAGAGAGGCGGAAAAACTGTTTTTT. Translated: CASSQDGREAEKLFF.

V and J are TRBV5-1 and TRBJ1-3, with 11 bases identical to TRBD1. J lost 4 bases, V lost 4 bases, and 4 bases had no gene match. Germline V gene data show CDR1 as SGHRS and CDR2 as YFSETQ. The CDR3 is 15 residues long. This CDR3 is CASSPGQGAGNTIYF. DNA of the CDR3: TGCGCCAGCAGCCCCGGACAGGGGGCAGGAAACACCATATATTTT. Full variable domain (rest looked up from reference TRBV5-1 and TRBJ1-3): KAGVTQTPRYLIKTRGQQVTLSCSPISGHRSVSWYQQTPGQGLQFLFEYFSETQRNKGNFPGRFSGRQFSNSRSEMNVSTLELGDSALYLCASSPGQGAGNTIYFGEGSWLTVV.